The 21 T cell receptor beta chains below come from one sample, sequenced in a study of spatial heterogeneity in lung cancer. The sample's time point: blood at routine non-recurrence follow-up after resection. Extraction of whole RNA from tumor, nontumor lung or frozen PBMC preceded unsorted sequencing. Each CDR3 protein gets one entry after TCRdb re-called the 5' RACE reads with MiXCR. The sample has roughly 26,000 distinct CDR3 sequences; approximately 5.4% are singletons. The specimen comprised PBMCs, sampled at follow-up. The receptor source for this set is a male donor with early-stage non-small cell lung cancer.

This clonotype has just a few counts. CDR3 nucleotide sequence: TGTGCCAGCAGTTTCGGCAGTTTTTCTCAGCCCCAGCATTTT. It codes for CASSFGSFSQPQHF. This chain joins TRBV12-3 or TRBV12-4 and TRBJ1-5, with unresolved D. The ends were cut back, 3 bases at V and 6 bases at J, with 12 bases in the middle. The CDR3 totals 14 residues.

Ten or more counts support this clonotype. The chain carries TRBV7-8 and TRBJ2-5; D remains ambiguous. The V gene lost 9 bases and the J gene lost 7 bases, with 21 bases spanning the gap. The length of the CDR3 is 14 residues. CDR1 and CDR2 (germline): SGHVS, FQNEAQ. Here the CDR3 reads CASLLVAVPGTQYF. In DNA form, the CDR3 reads TGTGCCAGTCTCCTAGTTGCTGTGCCGGGGACCCAGTACTTC.

This clonotype has a handful of counts. The J gene is TRBJ1-1, the V gene TRBV5-1; possibly TRBD1 for D (5 bases). Trimming pared 1 base from V and 2 bases from J, leaving 9 bases between. The CDR3 extends over 14 amino acids. Germline V lookup: CDR1 SGHRS, CDR2 YFSETQ. CDR3 residues: CASSLPGPNTEAFF. CDR3 DNA sequence: TGCGCCAGCAGCTTGCCAGGGCCAAACACTGAAGCTTTCTTT.

This clonotype was seen repeatedly, ten times or more. The chain joins TRBV4-3 to TRBJ2-3, with unresolved D. The CDR3 length is 18 residues. The V gene lost 1 base and the J gene lost 0 bases, with 17 bases spanning the gap. CDR1 is LGHNA, CDR2 YSLEER, per germline. The CDR3 reads CASSQASLSAGSTDTQYF. In DNA form, the CDR3 reads TGCGCCAGCAGCCAAGCCTCCCTGTCTGCAGGAAGCACAGATACGCAGTATTTT.

By share, this clonotype counts as medium-sized (0.01 to 0.1%). In nucleotides, the CDR3 is TGCGCCAGCAGCCAAGATTGGGACAGGGAAGTACACGAGCAGTACGTC. Amino acids: CASSQDWDREVHEQYV. This sequence joins TRBV4-1 and TRBJ2-7, with 9 bases aligning to TRBD1. Trimming removed 0 bases from V and 5 bases from J; junction bases left unmatched: 8. CDR1 is MGHRA, CDR2 YSYEKL, per germline. The length of the CDR3 is 16 residues.

This clonotype was picked up many times. The gene calls are TRBV3-1 and TRBJ1-1; 8 positions match TRBD1. CDR1 is LGHDT and CDR2 is YNNKEL in the germline V gene (reference sequence). This CDR3 comprises 13 residues. Unmatched junction bases numbered 3, after V lost 5 bases and J lost 4 bases. The CDR3 spells CASSTTGGTEAFF. CDR3 coding DNA: TGTGCCAGCAGCACTACAGGGGGCACTGAAGCTTTCTTT. The complete variable domain, with remaining parts taken from reference TRBV3-1 and TRBJ1-1, reads DTAVSQTPKYLVTQMGNDKSIKCEQNLGHDTMYWYKQDSKKFLKIMFSYNNKELIINETVPNRFSPKSPDKAHLNLHINSLELGDSAVYFCASSTTGGTEAFFGQGTRLTVV.

At least ten counts were recorded for this clonotype. The chain joins TRBV11-3 to TRBJ2-1; 10 bases map to TRBD2. V lost 4 bases and J lost 9; bases outside the gene matches: 3. The CDR3 loop spans 13 amino acids. Germline CDR1 SGHNT, CDR2 YENEEA. The CDR3: CASSSTSGAEQFF. The CDR3 DNA reads as TGTGCCAGCAGCTCAACTAGCGGGGCTGAGCAGTTCTTC.

This clonotype was recorded a few times. This chain uses TRBV18 with TRBJ1-1; no reliable D call. V was cut by 1 base and J by 3 bases, with 6 bases left in between. Germline CDR1 KGHSH, CDR2 LQKENI. There are 13 residues in the CDR3. The CDR3 region is CASSPLQDTEAFF. CDR3 nucleotide sequence: TGTGCCAGCTCACCACTTCAGGACACTGAAGCTTTCTTT.

This clonotype was picked up many times. CDR3 DNA: TGTGCCAGCAGCTTAGAGGCAGGGGGCAACTATGGCTACACCTTC. Its translation is CASSLEAGGNYGYTF. The rearrangement links TRBV7-2 to TRBJ1-2; 8 nucleotides agree with TRBD1. Germline trimming cut 1 base from V and 2 bases from J; bases unmatched to any gene: 3. Germline V lookup: CDR1 SGHTA, CDR2 FQGNSA. The CDR3 contains 15 residues.

This clonotype was detected ten times or more. The chain recombines TRBV6-2 or TRBV6-3 with TRBJ2-5; D ambiguous. Germline assignment: CDR1 MNHEY and CDR2 SVGEGT. This CDR3 spans 17 amino acids. V dropped 4 bases and J dropped 0 bases, with 18 bases sitting between them. This CDR3 is CASSFSNMQNNQETQYF. The CDR3 DNA is TGTGCCAGCAGTTTTTCTAACATGCAGAACAACCAAGAGACCCAGTACTTC.

The chain uses TRBV20-1 and TRBJ1-3, with D possibly being TRBD1 (5 bases). The CDR3 loop spans 16 amino acids. CDR1 DFQATT and CDR2 SNEGSKA come from the germline V gene (reference sequence). Trimming left V 5 bases short and J 0 bases short, with 17 bases between. Written as DNA, the CDR3 is TGCAGTGCTCCCCTCGCAGGGCTGCTCTCTGGAAACACCATATATTTT. This gives the protein CSAPLAGLLSGNTIYF.

This clonotype has a count of ten or more. This chain uses TRBV7-9 with TRBJ1-6; D may be TRBD1 (6 bases). The germline V gene has CDR1 SEHNR and CDR2 FQNEAQ (reference sequence). This CDR3 spans 14 amino acids. Trimming cost V 5 bases and J 6 bases, with 11 bases left between them. Here the CDR3 DNA reads TGTGCCAGCAGCACCGGGACATCTAATTCACCCCTCCACTTT. This gives the protein CASSTGTSNSPLHF.

Many counts were recorded for this clonotype. The chain is built from TRBV9 and TRBJ1-5, with D maybe TRBD1 (6 bases). With 7 bases removed from V and 3 bases from J, the gap between germline ends came to 17 bases. CDR3 length: 15 residues. Germline CDR1 and CDR2: SGDLS and YYNGEE. The CDR3 DNA reads as TGTGCCAGCCCCGGACAGCTACCTTCCAATCAGCCCCAGCATTTT. Amino acids: CASPGQLPSNQPQHF.

This clonotype ranks as medium-sized. This chain connects TRBV14 to TRBJ2-3, with 11 bases matching TRBD2. The CDR3 spans 22 residues. Germline CDR1 SGHDN, CDR2 FVKESK. J gave up 2 bases and V 0 bases, and 19 bases lay outside the gene matches. CDR3 protein: CASSQDFRGGLAGRKATDTQYF. CDR3 in DNA: TGTGCCAGCAGCCAAGACTTTCGAGGAGGACTAGCGGGCCGTAAGGCCACAGATACGCAGTATTTT.

This clonotype came up many times. The chain's CDR3 is CASSLELASTDTQYF. The CDR3 nucleotides read TGTGCCAGCAGCTTAGAGCTAGCCAGCACAGATACGCAGTATTTT. This chain links TRBV11-3 with TRBJ2-3, with D possibly matching TRBD2 (5 bases). CDR1 is SGHNT, CDR2 YENEEA, per germline. The CDR3 spans 15 residues. The ends were cut back, 0 bases at V and 0 bases at J, with 7 bases in the middle.

The V gene is TRBV5-1, the J gene TRBJ2-3; D is uncertain. V lost 0 bases, J lost 1 base, and 6 bases lay in between. Germline V CDR1 and CDR2: SGHRS, YFSETQ. The CDR3 is made up of 14 amino acids. In DNA, the CDR3 is TGCGCCAGCAGCTTGGACCAGGGCACAGATACGCAGTATTTT. Amino acids: CASSLDQGTDTQYF.

This clonotype was counted ten times or more. V is TRBV7-2 and J is TRBJ1-5; D remains unclear. Per the germline V gene, CDR1 is SGHTA and CDR2 is FQGNSA. The CDR3 length is 15 residues. The V gene lost 4 bases and the J gene lost 5 bases, with 15 bases spanning the gap. The CDR3 loop reads CASSSSGGLYQPQHF. The CDR3 bases are TGTGCCAGCAGCTCCTCCGGAGGGCTCTATCAGCCCCAGCATTTT.

The rearrangement joins TRBV7-3 to TRBJ1-1, with 9 positions matching TRBD1. From germline, CDR1 is SGHTA and CDR2 FQGTGA. The V segment lost 4 bases and the J segment 4 bases; nucleotides outside the gene matches: 13. This CDR3 is built from 17 residues. The CDR3 bases are TGTGCCAGCAGCTCTCAAGGGACAGGGAGGAAGGTCACTGAAGCTTTCTTT. Residues: CASSSQGTGRKVTEAFF.

This clonotype was seen more than once but under ten times. CDR3 DNA: TGCAGCACCTCCGGGACTAGCGACACCGGGGAGCTGTTTTTT. This gives the protein CSTSGTSDTGELFF. The gene calls are TRBV29-1 and TRBJ2-2, with TRBD2 matching over 10 bases. Trimming cost V 8 bases and J 3 bases; bases outside gene matches: 6. CDR3 length equals 14 residues. Per the germline V gene, CDR1 is SQVTM and CDR2 is ANQGSEA.

This clonotype was seen repeatedly, ten times or more. The chain combines TRBV7-6 with TRBJ2-3, with D possibly being TRBD1 or TRBD2 (5 bases each). V was trimmed by 6 bases and J by 6 bases, leaving 16 bases between them. The CDR3 spans 14 residues. CDR1 and CDR2 from the germline V gene are SGHVS and FNYEAQ. The CDR3 region is CASRGTDGTDTQYF. CDR3 bases: TGTGCCAGCAGGGGGACGGACGGGACCGATACGCAGTATTTT.

The table lists this clonotype with many counts. This sequence joins TRBV19 and TRBJ2-2; TRBD2 matches 10 bases. V trimming: 5 bases; J trimming: 4 bases; junction bases outside the gene matches: 7. The CDR3 has 16 residues. Germline lookup yields CDR1 LNHDA and CDR2 SQIVND (reference sequence). CDR3 sequence: CASSLFGTSATGELFF. The CDR3 DNA is TGTGCCAGTAGTTTATTCGGGACTAGCGCCACCGGGGAGCTGTTTTTT.